A single T cell receptor beta chain is shown here with its context. Per the authors' pipeline: Estimation of nucleated cell counts was performed using reference gene primer amplification. Here immunoSEQ multiplex PCR was the method, and the copy in TCRdb shows in-frame clones only, minus some. For V, J and clone size, that table is used; D and trimming come from the DNA. The sample includes some 34,000 clones, 75% to 90% of them seen just once. The data belong to a study of blood T cell repertoires in COVID-19. Study background: Sites in the United States, Italy and Spain provided acute and convalescent COVID-19 samples. PBMCs, B-cell-depleted T cells, or T cells provided the cDNA or gDNA that made up the material.

The CDR3 extends over 14 amino acids. V lost 4 bases, J lost 0 bases, and 9 bases lay in between. CDR1 KGHSH and CDR2 LQKENI come from the germline V gene. The sequencing sample was made of peripheral blood. The rearrangement links TRBV18 to TRBJ1-1; D is possibly TRBD1 (6 bases). This sequence was found in a human donor in a cohort sampled during active COVID-19. CDR3 protein: CASSRDTLNTEAFF. The DNA for the CDR3 is TGTGCCAGCTCACGGGACACCCTGAACACTGAAGCTTTCTTT. Variable domain in full (rest from reference TRBV18 and TRBJ1-1): NAGVMQNPRHLVRRRGQEARLRCSPMKGHSHVYWYRQLPEEGLKFMVYLQKENIIDESGMPKERFSAEFPKEGPSILRIQQVVRGDSAAYFCASSRDTLNTEAFFGQGTRLTVV.